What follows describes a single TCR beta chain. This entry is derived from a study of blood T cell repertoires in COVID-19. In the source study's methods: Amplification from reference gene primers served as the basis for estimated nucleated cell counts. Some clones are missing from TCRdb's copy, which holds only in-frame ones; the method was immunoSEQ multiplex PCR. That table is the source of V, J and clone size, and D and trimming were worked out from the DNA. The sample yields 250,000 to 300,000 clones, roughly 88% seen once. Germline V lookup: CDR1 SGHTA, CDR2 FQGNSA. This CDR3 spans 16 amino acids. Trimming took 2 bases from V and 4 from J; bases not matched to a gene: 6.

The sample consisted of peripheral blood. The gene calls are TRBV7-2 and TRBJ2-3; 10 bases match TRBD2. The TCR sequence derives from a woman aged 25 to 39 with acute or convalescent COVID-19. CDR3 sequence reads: CASSLRSGRAADTQYF. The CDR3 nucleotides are TGTGCCAGCAGCTTAAGGAGCGGGAGGGCAGCAGATACGCAGTATTTT.